This T cell receptor beta chain is from a study of T cell clonality in common variable immunodeficiency. Study findings and constraints: Compared with healthy controls, CVID subjects showed increased TCRbeta clonality, mostly in about a third. Reportedly, TCR beta sequences from common variable immunodeficiency showed fewer deletions and N-nucleotide insertions. T cell subpopulation sequencing would be needed to explain CVID clonality.

The sample holds many counts of this clone. Antigen unknown. The read is 3 residues too short to cover the CDR3 end, so that end is filled in from the germline J gene. This CDR3 has 16 residues. From germline, CDR1 is SGHRS and CDR2 YFSETQ. Unmatched junction bases numbered 8, after V lost 1 base and J lost 1 base. Sequenced by immunoSEQ multiplex PCR; TCRdb stores in-frame clones only, minus some. This sample has roughly 60,000 clones and no singletons, with 1.5% to 2% in the ten largest. The rearrangement uses TRBV5-1 and TRBJ2-7, with TRBD2 identical over 7 bases. The sample taken for sequencing was peripheral blood mononuclear cells. This sequence originates from a person aged 18 to 70 in good health. The DNA read from the CDR3 is TGCGCCAGCAGCTTGTCGGCGGGAGCCCAATCCTACGAG. It specifies CASSLSAGAQSYE. The whole CDR3 is CASSLSAGAQSYEQYF. Filled out from reference TRBV5-1 and TRBJ2-7, the complete variable domain reads KAGVTQTPRYLIKTRGQQVTLSCSPISGHRSVSWYQQTPGQGLQFLFEYFSETQRNKGNFPGRFSGRQFSNSRSEMNVSTLELGDSALYLCASSLSAGAQSYEQYFGPGTRLTVT.